These 4 T cell receptor beta chains came from one sample sequenced in a study of blood T cell repertoires in COVID-19 (dated by TCRdb to the early 2020s). The library was produced with the immunoSEQ multiplex PCR assay. TCRdb's version of the immuneACCESS table is confined to in-frame rearrangements and falls short of the full clone set. An unresolved V gene accounts for under half of the shortfall where checked; the remainder is of unknown origin. Within this sample are some 250,000 clones, with around four fifths of them counted one time only. The ten largest clones capture 15% of the sample. The sequencing input was PBMCs or T cells enriched from blood (not recorded which). Receptors were obtained from a man aged 40-49 years who had recovered from COVID-19.

The gene calls are TRBV6-5 and TRBJ2-5, with 8 nucleotides matching TRBD2. CDR1 and CDR2 (germline): MNHEY, SVGAGI. V dropped 2 bases and J dropped 4; count of bases not matched to a gene: 3. CDR3 size: 14 residues. CDR3 amino acids: CASSYGGLAETQYF. As DNA, the CDR3 is TGTGCCAGCAGTTACGGAGGACTAGCAGAGACCCAGTACTTC.

J is TRBJ1-1 and V is TRBV5-4, with TRBD1 as a possible D gene (6 bases). Germline CDR1 reads SGHNT; CDR2 reads YYREEE (reference sequence). CDR3 length equals 15 residues. The CDR3 DNA is TGTGCAGCTCAGTCTGGGGGGGCTACGGACACTGAAGCTTTCTTT. Translating it yields CAAQSGGATDTEAFF.

The chain uses TRBV7-6 and TRBJ2-7, with 7 bases identical to TRBD2. The CDR3 is made up of 19 amino acids. The germline gives CDR1 SGHVS, CDR2 FNYEAQ. Unmatched junction bases numbered 21, after V lost 5 bases and J lost 2 bases. As DNA, the CDR3 is TGTGCCAGCAGCCCCTTTGGGGGGGTGTTCCACCGAGGAACCTACGAGCAGTACTTC. Translating gives CASSPFGGVFHRGTYEQYF.

This clone was counted at least ten times. The chain is built from TRBV19 and TRBJ1-1, with TRBD1 identical over 7 bases. Germline CDR1 is LNHDA and CDR2 is SQIVND (reference sequence). Unmatched junction bases numbered 6, after V lost 7 bases and J lost 4 bases. The CDR3 covers 13 residues. CDR3 in amino acids: CASTRSGGTEAFF. CDR3 coding DNA: TGTGCCAGTACCCGCTCAGGGGGCACTGAAGCTTTCTTT.